The following is a TCR beta chain sequence with its context. Antigen unknown. A v3.0 immunoSEQ assay was performed at survey level. Only in-frame clones appear in the TCRdb table, and some are missing; sequencing was by immunoSEQ multiplex PCR. The repertoire consists of tens of thousands of clones, with around nine tenths occurring once and the leading ten covering under 6%. The V end was cut by 7 bases, the J end by 5 bases, with 8 bases between. CDR3 length: 11 residues. From germline, CDR1 is DFQATT and CDR2 SNEGSKA (reference sequence). One or more pre-ART and two or more post-ART PBMC samples were available from each donor. Going into DNA extraction, samples held roughly 0.95-10 million cryopreserved PBMC. The data were taken from a study of long-term antiretroviral therapy in people with HIV. Study-level findings and limits: In HIV, the repertoires covered a tighter span of CDR3 lengths than in controls.

The V call is TRBV20-1, the J call TRBJ1-4, with a tentative D call TRBD1 (5 bases). The TCR originated in a young man with HIV. The input for sequencing was unsorted PBMCs, taken almost 4.6 years after starting antiretroviral therapy. For the CDR3, the DNA is TGCAGTGTCTCAGGGAATGAAAAACTGTTTTTT. It specifies CSVSGNEKLFF.